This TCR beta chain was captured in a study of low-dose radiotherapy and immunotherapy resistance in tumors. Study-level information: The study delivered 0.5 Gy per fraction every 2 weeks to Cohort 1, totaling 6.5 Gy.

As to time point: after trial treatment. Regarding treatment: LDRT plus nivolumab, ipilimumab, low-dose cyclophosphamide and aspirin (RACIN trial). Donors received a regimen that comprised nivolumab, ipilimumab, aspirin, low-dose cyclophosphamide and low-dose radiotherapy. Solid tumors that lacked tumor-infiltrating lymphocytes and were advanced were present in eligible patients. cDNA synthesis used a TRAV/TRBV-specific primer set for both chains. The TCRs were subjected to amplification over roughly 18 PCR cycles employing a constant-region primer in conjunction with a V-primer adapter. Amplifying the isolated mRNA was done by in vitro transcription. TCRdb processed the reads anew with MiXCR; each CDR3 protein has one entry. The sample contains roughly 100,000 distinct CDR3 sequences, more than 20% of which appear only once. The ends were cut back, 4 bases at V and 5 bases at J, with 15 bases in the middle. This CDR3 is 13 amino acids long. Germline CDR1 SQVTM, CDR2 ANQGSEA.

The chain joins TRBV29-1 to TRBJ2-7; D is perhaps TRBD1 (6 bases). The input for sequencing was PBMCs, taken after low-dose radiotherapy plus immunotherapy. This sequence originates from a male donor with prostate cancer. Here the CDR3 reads CSVGQPPGDEQYF. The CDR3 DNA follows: TGCAGCGTTGGACAGCCGCCAGGGGACGAGCAGTACTTC.